In its sample, the clone carrying this T cell receptor beta chain was seen many times. Antigen specificity is unknown. This entry comes from a study of neurological immune-mediated disorders. General study points: HTLV-1-associated myelopathy displayed the greatest TCR clonal expansion, and multiple sclerosis exhibited the smallest, lower than that of healthy controls. None of the CDR3 amino acid sequences of expanded clones were shared across subjects, and this suggested private repertoires in all groups.

The germline gives CDR1 SGHRS, CDR2 YFSETQ. This CDR3 spans 14 amino acids. With 4 bases removed from V and 4 bases from J, the gap between germline ends came to 12 bases. TCRdb reanalysed the 5' RACE reads using MiXCR and keeps one entry per CDR3 protein. The sample consists of some 22,000 distinct CDR3 sequences, approximately 15% of them appearing once. The sorted libraries took roughly 1 million CD4+ or CD8+ T cells. The sequenced sample consisted of CD8+ T cells from blood. This TCR derives from a woman under 30 with multiple sclerosis. V usage is TRBV5-1 and J usage is TRBJ2-1, with D perhaps matching TRBD1 (6 bases). CDR3 in amino acids: CASSQGGSYNEQFF. DNA of the CDR3: TGCGCCAGCAGCCAAGGGGGATCTTACAATGAGCAGTTCTTC.